This passage covers 10 T cell receptor beta chains from one sample sequenced in a study of OX40 agonist ivuxolimab in advanced cancers. Sequenced by immunoSEQ multiplex PCR; TCRdb stores in-frame clones only, minus some. The data hold tens of thousands of clones, with 94% observed a single time. The sample consisted of CD4+ or CD8+ T cells sorted from blood, taken in a trial of the OX40 agonist ivuxolimab. All receptors derive from an adult with an advanced solid tumor such as melanoma, head and neck, liver or kidney cancer.

The rearrangement uses TRBV29-1 and TRBJ2-3; tentatively, D is TRBD2 (5 bases). Germline lookup yields CDR1 SQVTM and CDR2 ANQGSEA. The CDR3 extends over 14 amino acids. V shed 6 bases and J shed 0 bases, with 13 bases lying between them. CDR3 in amino acids: CSVPRAGSTDTQYF. DNA for the CDR3: TGCAGCGTCCCCCGGGCGGGTAGCACAGATACGCAGTATTTT.

This clone was detected once. The sample contains more than one DNA sequence encoding this CDR3. CDR3 sequence (DNA): TGTGCCACCCTCATATCAGGGGCCAACGTCCTGACTTTC. Translating gives CATLISGANVLTF. The chain employs TRBV7-9 and TRBJ2-6, with D unclear. V was clipped by 10 bases and J by 4 bases, with 11 bases between them. Germline CDR1 and CDR2: SEHNR and FQNEAQ (reference sequence). The CDR3 runs to 13 residues. The whole variable domain, filled in from reference TRBV7-9 and TRBJ2-6, reads DTGVSQNPRHKITKRGQNVTFRCDPISEHNRLYWYRQTLGQGPEFLTYFQNEAQLEKSRLLSDRFSAERPKGSFSTLEIQRTEQGDSAMYLCATLISGANVLTFGAGSRLTVL.

This chain connects TRBV13 to TRBJ1-4; D gene uncertain. This CDR3 comprises 13 residues. Germline CDR1 PRHDT, CDR2 FYEKMQ (reference sequence). Trimming pared 5 bases from V and 7 bases from J, leaving 11 bases between. CDR3 nucleotides: TGTGCCAGCAGCCCCTCCGGTGGTGAAAAACTGTTTTTT. Protein product: CASSPSGGEKLFF.

The chain recombines TRBV9 with TRBJ2-3; 9 nucleotides agree with TRBD2. This CDR3 is 15 amino acids long. CDR1 and CDR2 (germline): SGDLS, YYNGEE. Unmatched junction bases numbered 4, after V lost 0 bases and J lost 5 bases. The CDR3 DNA follows: TGTGCCAGCAGCGTAGTCGGAGCGGGAGGAGATACGCAGTATTTT. Translation gives CASSVVGAGGDTQYF.

The chain recombines TRBV11-2 with TRBJ2-7; maybe TRBD2 (5 bases). The germline CDR1 and CDR2 sequences are SGHAT and FQNNGV. The germline V and J ends were trimmed by 2 bases and 0 bases, with 14 bases remaining between them. The CDR3 spans 16 residues. CDR3: CASSLSHGESSYEQYF. The CDR3, as DNA: TGTGCCAGCAGCTTATCTCACGGGGAAAGCTCCTACGAGCAGTACTTC.

J is TRBJ2-2 and V is TRBV19; possibly TRBD2 for D (5 bases). V lost 8 bases and J 4 bases, leaving 14 bases between the germline ends. CDR1 is LNHDA, CDR2 SQIVND, per germline (reference sequence). This CDR3 contains 14 residues. The DNA for the CDR3 is TGTGCCAGTTTGGACCGCCGGGGCACCGGGGAGCTGTTTTTT. Residues: CASLDRRGTGELFF. The entire variable domain, with the rest obtained from reference TRBV19 and TRBJ2-2, is as follows: DGGITQSPKYLFRKEGQNVTLSCEQNLNHDAMYWYRQDPGQGLRLIYYSQIVNDFQKGDIAEGYSVSREKKESFPLTVTSAQKNPTAFYLCASLDRRGTGELFFGEGSRLTVL.

The rearrangement uses TRBV4-3 and TRBJ2-4; D is possibly TRBD2 (6 bases). The CDR3 loop spans 21 amino acids. Between the trimmed V and J ends, which lost 2 bases and 0 bases, there was a span of 26 bases. Germline values: CDR1 LGHNA, CDR2 YSLEER. For the CDR3, the DNA is TGCGCCAGCAGCCAAAATCTTCAATGGGGTGAACGGAGGGTAGCCAAAAACATTCAGTACTTC. Its translation is CASSQNLQWGERRVAKNIQYF.

On this clone: Other DNA sequences in the same sample also yield this CDR3. The V call is TRBV27, the J call TRBJ2-7; 7 nucleotides match TRBD1. The CDR3 has 14 residues. The V gene end was trimmed by 2 bases and the J gene end by 3 bases; junction bases not matched to a gene: 4. The germline CDR1 and CDR2 sequences are MNHEY and SMNVEV (reference sequence). This CDR3 reads CASSLGTDYYEQYF. The CDR3 DNA sequence: TGTGCCAGCAGTTTAGGGACAGACTACTACGAGCAGTACTTC.

The chain uses TRBV28 and TRBJ1-2; TRBD1 matches 11 bases. V trimming: 5 bases; J trimming: 4 bases; junction bases outside the gene matches: 6. This CDR3 contains 15 residues. CDR1 and CDR2 (germline): MDHEN, SYDVKM. In nucleotides, the CDR3 is TGTGCCAGCAGTCCACTGGGGACAGGGGGCTATGGCTACACCTTC. Translation: CASSPLGTGGYGYTF.

The chain recombines TRBV27 with TRBJ2-3; D might be TRBD2 (5 bases). CDR3 size: 14 residues. The germline CDR1 and CDR2 sequences are MNHEY and SMNVEV (reference sequence). Between the trimmed V and J ends, which lost 2 bases and 4 bases, there was a span of 10 bases. CDR3 protein: CASSLMQRSDTQYF. CDR3 DNA sequence: TGTGCCAGCAGTTTAATGCAGCGGTCAGATACGCAGTATTTT.